This T cell receptor (beta chain) was captured in a study of blood T cell repertoires in COVID-19. Study in general: In each case, the material was cDNA or gDNA derived from T cells, B-cell-depleted T cells, or PBMCs.

The data were produced by immunoSEQ multiplex PCR, yet TCRdb's version contains in-frame clones alone and is incomplete. The sample includes tens of thousands of clones, around 83% seen only once; the top ten take about 46%. Sequenced sample: peripheral blood. This clonotype was obtained from a man aged 65-85 years with acute or convalescent COVID-19.

The CDR3, as DNA: TGTGCCAGCAGCCCCCCCCCGCGGGGGGCTCGGTACGAAAAACTGTTTTTT. This sequence encodes CASSPPPRGARYEKLFF. V is TRBV3-1 (or the pseudogene TRBV3-2) and J is TRBJ1-4; maybe TRBD1 (6 bases). Trimming removed 4 bases at V and 8 bases at J, with 23 bases between. The germline V gene has CDR1 LGHDT and CDR2 YNNKEL (reference sequence). The CDR3 consists of 17 residues.